The TCR beta chain under discussion was sequenced for a study of PD-1 blockade in mismatch repair-deficient tumors. Study as a whole: Enrolled about 2012-2016, patients had progressing, pretreated mismatch repair-deficient cancers of about a dozen types. Whole-study findings and limits: Rapid post-treatment expansion, then contraction, generally preceding radiologic response, marked tumor-resident clones.

Concerning this clone itself: Its antigen is unidentified.

Germline V CDR1 and CDR2: SGHRS, YFSETQ. The CDR3 consists of 15 residues. V was pared by 2 bases and J by 0 bases, with 11 bases between. Time point denoted: approximately nine-day in vitro stimulation with candidate neoantigen peptide 5. Mismatch repair deficiency was confirmed in all patients, by PCR or immunohistochemistry. Each of about seven ELISpot-reactive candidate peptides was used for 10-day stimulation. Produced via immunoSEQ multiplex PCR; TCRdb's table is partial and in-frame only. The sample holds around 14,000 clones, less than 85% seen once. The clonotype originates from an adult with mismatch repair-deficient cancer. Material: cells cultured in vitro, obtained from a patient treated with pembrolizumab. The chain is built from TRBV5-1 and TRBJ1-1; a weak D match, TRBD1 (5 bases). CDR3 sequence reads: CASSFGQGVNTEAFF. The CDR3 DNA is TGCGCCAGCAGCTTTGGTCAGGGCGTGAACACTGAAGCTTTCTTT.